The 23 T cell receptor beta chains below were found in one sample sequenced in a study of cytomegalovirus exposure and HLA in healthy donors. With 60 Vbeta and 13 Jbeta primers, the PCR was carried out. The data were produced by immunoSEQ multiplex PCR, yet TCRdb's version contains in-frame clones alone and is incomplete. This sample has 150,000 to 200,000 clones, with 80% to 90% found just once. The sequencing input was PBMCs. The receptor source for this set is a woman in her late teens or twenties in good health and CMV-seropositive.

V gene TRBV13 combines with J gene TRBJ2-3; D remains ambiguous. This CDR3 region has 15 residues. V was trimmed by 1 base and J by 2 bases, leaving 10 bases between them. Germline CDR1 PRHDT, CDR2 FYEKMQ (reference sequence). DNA for the CDR3: TGTGCCAGCAGCTTAGAACAGACCAACACAGATACGCAGTATTTT. This codes for CASSLEQTNTDTQYF.

This chain connects TRBV30 to TRBJ1-2; 9 bases are a match to TRBD1. Germline CDR1 reads GTSNPN; CDR2 reads SVGIG (reference sequence). Trimming at V came to 2 bases and at J to 4 bases, leaving 5 bases not matched to a gene. This CDR3 contains 14 residues. The CDR3 loop reads CAWSMDRGPYGYTF. Written as DNA, the CDR3 is TGTGCCTGGAGTATGGACAGGGGCCCCTATGGCTACACCTTC.

The chain joins TRBV28 to TRBJ2-1; D is possibly TRBD1 (5 bases). Trimming pared 5 bases from V and 5 bases from J, leaving 22 bases between. The length of the CDR3 is 17 residues. Germline V gene sequence: CDR1 MDHEN, CDR2 SYDVKM. CDR3 sequence reads: CASSLNLRVHTHNEQFF. In DNA, the CDR3 is TGTGCCAGCAGTCTCAACCTCAGGGTTCACACACACAATGAGCAGTTCTTC.

The V and J genes are TRBV6-6 and TRBJ2-2, with D maybe TRBD1 (5 bases). The germline V gene encodes CDR1 MNHNY and CDR2 SVGAGI (reference sequence). This CDR3 region has 15 residues. The V end was cut by 8 bases, the J end by 0 bases, with 13 bases between. CDR3 loop: CASGPKGTNTGELFF. The CDR3 DNA sequence: TGTGCCAGCGGGCCAAAGGGGACGAACACCGGGGAGCTGTTTTTT.

The genes are TRBV7-2 and TRBJ2-2, with 8 bases aligning to TRBD2. The germline CDR1 and CDR2 sequences are SGHTA and FQGNSA. V was pared by 7 bases and J by 6 bases, with 19 bases of the junction left unmatched. The CDR3 sequence is 18 residues long. In DNA, the CDR3 is TGTGCCAGCACCACAATGGCGTCGGGACTAGGGAAGGCCGGGGAGCTGTTTTTT. Translated, it gives CASTTMASGLGKAGELFF. Drawing the rest from reference TRBV7-2 and TRBJ2-2, the complete variable domain is GAGVSQSPSNKVTEKGKDVELRCDPISGHTALYWYRQSLGQGLEFLIYFQGNSAPDKSGLPSDRFSAERTGGSVSTLTIQRTQQEDSAVYLCASTTMASGLGKAGELFFGEGSRLTVL.

V gene TRBV6-5 combines with J gene TRBJ1-5; 10 bases align to TRBD1. This CDR3 comprises 15 residues. After removal of 5 bases from V and 3 bases from J, the junction contained 4 bases not matched to a gene. Germline assignment: CDR1 MNHEY and CDR2 SVGAGI. The CDR3 spells CASSPDRGLNQPQHF. The DNA for the CDR3 is TGTGCCAGCAGTCCCGACAGGGGGCTCAATCAGCCCCAGCATTTT.

This clone was recorded a few times. The chain recombines TRBV4-3 with TRBJ2-7, with D tentatively TRBD2 (7 bases). V was clipped by 1 base and J by 3 bases, with 13 bases between them. Germline lookup yields CDR1 LGHNA and CDR2 YSLEER. This CDR3 has 15 residues. This CDR3 is CASSQGWGGIYEQYF. The CDR3 DNA is TGCGCCAGCAGCCAAGGGTGGGGGGGCATCTACGAGCAGTACTTC.

The V and J genes are TRBV19 and TRBJ1-2; D not resolved. The CDR3 is 14 residues long. Germline CDR1 and CDR2: LNHDA and SQIVND (reference sequence). V lost 9 bases, J lost 8 bases, and 22 bases lay in between. CDR3 DNA sequence: TGTGCCAGCCGAACCGAAAAGCCTCCCCGGGGCTACACCTTC. It codes for CASRTEKPPRGYTF.

The chain joins TRBV7-8 to TRBJ2-5, with 10 bases identical to TRBD2. Germline values: CDR1 SGHVS, CDR2 FQNEAQ. There are 16 residues in the CDR3. Germline trimming cut 2 bases from V and 5 bases from J; bases unmatched to any gene: 8. CDR3: CASSLPGLANSETQYF. The CDR3 DNA is TGTGCCAGCAGCTTACCGGGACTAGCGAATTCGGAGACCCAGTACTTC.

The chain uses TRBV6-6 and TRBJ1-5, with TRBD1 identical over 8 bases. The length of the CDR3 is 14 residues. The germline gives CDR1 MNHNY, CDR2 SVGAGI (reference sequence). J gave up 6 bases and V 6 bases, and 7 bases lay outside the gene matches. CDR3 loop: CASRPGQVFQPQHF. As DNA, the CDR3 is TGTGCCAGCAGACCGGGACAGGTTTTTCAGCCCCAGCATTTT.

A single count supports this clone. The chain joins TRBV27 to TRBJ2-7; D uncertain. Per germline, CDR1 MNHEY and CDR2 SMNVEV (reference sequence). The CDR3 length is 16 residues. Trimming shortened V by 2 bases and J by 0 bases, and 14 bases separated the two germline ends. This CDR3 reads CASSLSSFGSSYEQYF. The CDR3 nucleotides read TGTGCCAGCAGTTTAAGCTCCTTTGGTAGCTCCTACGAGCAGTACTTC.

The chain combines TRBV5-1 with TRBJ2-7; 7 bases match TRBD1. The germline gives CDR1 SGHRS, CDR2 YFSETQ. The CDR3 covers 15 residues. Germline trimming cut 1 base from V and 2 bases from J; bases unmatched to any gene: 6. For the CDR3, the DNA is TGCGCCAGCAGCTTGTCTTGGGACAGAGCCTACGAGCAGTACTTC. This translates into CASSLSWDRAYEQYF.

The chain is built from TRBV19 and TRBJ2-5, with 8 bases matching TRBD1. J was trimmed by 4 bases and V by 3 bases; bases with no gene match: 4. CDR3 length: 14 amino acids. Germline V gives CDR1 LNHDA, CDR2 SQIVND (reference sequence). CDR3 in amino acids: CASSMSGQGETQYF. The CDR3 bases are TGTGCCAGTAGTATGTCCGGACAGGGAGAGACCCAGTACTTC.

This clone was seen a single time. The chain carries TRBV27 and TRBJ2-1; tentative D call: TRBD2 (6 bases). Deletions cut 3 bases from V and 4 bases from J, with 10 bases between. This CDR3 contains 14 residues. Germline-derived CDR1 and CDR2 are MNHEY and SMNVEV (reference sequence). Here the CDR3 reads CASSFRGKYNEQFF. The CDR3 DNA reads as TGTGCCAGCAGTTTTCGCGGGAAATACAATGAGCAGTTCTTC.

The V and J genes are TRBV4-3 and TRBJ2-6; D is perhaps TRBD1 (6 bases). There are 17 residues in the CDR3. The V and J ends lost 0 bases and 4 bases respectively, with 13 bases between them. The germline V gene has CDR1 LGHNA and CDR2 YSLEER. The CDR3 DNA sequence: TGCGCCAGCAGCCAAGATGGGCAGGGGTCCGGGGCCAACGTCCTGACTTTC. This translates into CASSQDGQGSGANVLTF.

The chain recombines TRBV5-1 with TRBJ2-3; D perhaps matches TRBD1 (8 bases). The germline CDR1 and CDR2 sequences are SGHRS and YFSETQ. V dropped 0 bases and J dropped 6 bases, with 14 bases sitting between them. CDR3 length equals 15 residues. CDR3 amino acids: CASSLEQGGWDTQYF. CDR3 sequence (DNA): TGCGCCAGCAGCTTGGAACAGGGGGGGTGGGATACGCAGTATTTT.

This clone is a singleton in its sample. The chain carries TRBV27 and TRBJ1-6; the match to TRBD1 covers 7 bases. This CDR3 comprises 15 residues. CDR1 and CDR2 from the germline V gene are MNHEY and SMNVEV (reference sequence). The trim removed 1 base at V and 8 bases at J, leaving 5 bases unmatched. CDR3 sequence (DNA): TGTGCCAGCAGTTTATGGGGACAGAGTTATTCACCCCTCCACTTT. Translated, it gives CASSLWGQSYSPLHF.

The V and J genes are TRBV7-9 and TRBJ2-6, with no clear D. Germline CDR1 reads SEHNR; CDR2 reads FQNEAQ (reference sequence). The CDR3 is made up of 15 amino acids. Trimming took 5 bases from V and 4 from J, leaving 12 bases between them. The chain's CDR3 is CASSPKHLGANVLTF. The CDR3 nucleotides are TGTGCCAGCAGCCCAAAACACCTCGGGGCCAACGTCCTGACTTTC. The full variable domain, in which reference TRBV7-9 and TRBJ2-6 provide the parts outside the CDR3, is DTGVSQNPRHKITKRGQNVTFRCDPISEHNRLYWYRQTLGQGPEFLTYFQNEAQLEKSRLLSDRFSAERPKGSFSTLEIQRTEQGDSAMYLCASSPKHLGANVLTFGAGSRLTVL.

In its sample, this clone was seen once. V usage is TRBV29-1 and J usage is TRBJ1-2; 8 nucleotides agree with TRBD1. This CDR3 has 18 amino acids. The junction had 16 bases not matched to a gene; V was cut back by 4 bases and J by 0 bases. Germline V lookup: CDR1 SQVTM, CDR2 ANQGSEA. The CDR3 sequence: CSVGGFGTGELANYGYTF. The CDR3 nucleotides are TGCAGCGTTGGGGGGTTTGGGACAGGCGAATTGGCTAACTATGGCTACACCTTC. Full variable domain (rest looked up from reference TRBV29-1 and TRBJ1-2): SAVISQKPSRDICQRGTSLTIQCQVDSQVTMMFWYRQQPGQSLTLIATANQGSEATYESGFVIDKFPISRPNLTFSTLTVSNMSPEDSSIYLCSVGGFGTGELANYGYTFGSGTRLTVV.

This chain joins TRBV13 and TRBJ2-4; no clear D gene. Germline V gene sequence: CDR1 PRHDT, CDR2 FYEKMQ (reference sequence). This CDR3 has 14 amino acids. V gave up 4 bases and J gave up 5 bases, with 12 bases separating them. The CDR3 DNA follows: TGTGCCAGCAGCTCCCCGGGTGACCAAAACATTCAGTACTTC. This gives the protein CASSSPGDQNIQYF.

The rearrangement uses TRBV7-2 and TRBJ2-1; D not certain. The length of the CDR3 is 13 residues. V lost 1 base and J lost 7, with 8 bases in between. From germline, CDR1 is SGHTA and CDR2 FQGNSA. CDR3 residues: CASSLGLLNEQFF. The CDR3 nucleotides are TGTGCCAGCAGCTTAGGACTTCTGAATGAGCAGTTCTTC.

The chain recombines TRBV7-2 with TRBJ1-6, with 8 bases matching TRBD1. The CDR3 is 15 amino acids. Per germline, CDR1 SGHTA and CDR2 FQGNSA. V was clipped by 5 bases and J by 7 bases; unmatched bases: 7. Here the CDR3 reads CASSVGRQGNSPLHF. CDR3 DNA: TGTGCCAGCAGCGTCGGAAGACAGGGGAATTCACCCCTCCACTTT.

V usage is TRBV7-2 and J usage is TRBJ2-5; 7 nucleotides match TRBD2. The end of the DNA fits TRBJ2-7 better, so the J call may be wrong. The length of the CDR3 is 17 residues. CDR1 SGHTA and CDR2 FQGNSA come from the germline V gene. CDR3: CASRFPGGRGDSYEQYF. CDR3 nucleotide sequence: TGTGCCAGCAGATTCCCGGGAGGTAGGGGCGACTCCTACGAGCAGTACTTC.